This passage covers 23 T cell receptor beta chains from one sample sequenced in a study of CD8 T cells in ankylosing spondylitis. TCRdb re-called the 5' RACE reads through MiXCR, storing one row per CDR3 protein. The sample gives approximately 100,000 distinct CDR3 sequences, about 8% of which show up once; 9.5% to 10% is in the top ten. Sequenced: blood, either unsorted or a sorted T cell fraction (not recorded which). Source of these receptors: a male donor with ankylosing spondylitis or in good health (not recorded which).

This clonotype has at least ten counts. The genes are TRBV12-3 or TRBV12-4 and TRBJ2-4; a weak D match, TRBD1 (5 bases). Deletions cut 8 bases from V and 5 bases from J, with 10 bases between. The CDR3 is 12 amino acids. In DNA, the CDR3 is TGTGCCAGCTCTTTACAGGAAAACATTCAGTACTTC. This gives the protein CASSLQENIQYF.

This clonotype was picked up a small number of times. V gene TRBV2 combines with J gene TRBJ2-2; D remains ambiguous. Per germline, CDR1 SNHLY and CDR2 FYNNEI. This CDR3 region has 15 residues. V was clipped by 6 bases and J by 6 bases, with 17 bases between them. For the CDR3, the DNA is TGTGCCAGCAGCCGCTCGACGCCTATAGCCGGGGAGCTGTTTTTT. Protein: CASSRSTPIAGELFF.

At least ten counts were recorded for this clonotype. The conserved phenylalanine or tryptophan normally closing the CDR3 is absent here, so this likely arose from a read error. Because the CDR3's place on the DNA is in doubt, the DNA is left out and the CDR3 is given as listed by TCRdb. The CDR3 loop is CASSFGGPGV. V usage is TRBV7-9 and J usage is TRBJ1-1. Germline-derived CDR1 and CDR2 are SEHNR and FQNEAQ (reference sequence). The length of the CDR3 is 10 amino acids, counting both ends.

This clonotype was recorded a few times. The chain combines TRBV6-1 with TRBJ2-1, with TRBD1 matching 9 bases. The V segment lost 6 bases and the J segment 12 bases; nucleotides outside the gene matches: 15. Germline V gives CDR1 MNHNS, CDR2 SASEGT. This CDR3 comprises 15 residues. The DNA for the CDR3 is TGTGCCAGCAGCCCCCGGGACAGGGCTCGAGTGTGGCAGTTCTTC. Residues: CASSPRDRARVWQFF.

This clonotype was observed at least ten times. The chain combines TRBV7-2 with TRBJ2-1; unclear D gene. The germline CDR1 and CDR2 sequences are SGHTA and FQGNSA. CDR3 length: 16 amino acids. V was pared by 2 bases and J by 1 base, with 12 bases between. The DNA of the CDR3 is TGTGCCAGCAGCTTAAGTTACGTGAGTTCCTACAATGAGCAGTTCTTC. Translated, it gives CASSLSYVSSYNEQFF.

This clonotype has ten or more counts. V usage is TRBV20-1 and J usage is TRBJ2-3; D perhaps matches TRBD2 (6 bases). The V gene's germline CDR1 is DFQATT and CDR2 SNEGSKA (reference sequence). The CDR3 is 12 amino acids. Trimming left V 3 bases short and J 7 bases short, with 11 bases between. The CDR3 nucleotides read TGCAGTGCTAGCGGGAGTAGGAATACGCAGTATTTT. This codes for CSASGSRNTQYF.

This clonotype has just a few counts. This rearrangement joins TRBV30 to TRBJ2-5; D ambiguous. Per germline, CDR1 GTSNPN and CDR2 SVGIG (reference sequence). CDR3 size: 13 residues. V gave up 0 bases and J gave up 4 bases, with 9 bases separating them. CDR3 sequence reads: CAWSVRSRETQYF. CDR3 nucleotide sequence: TGTGCCTGGAGTGTACGTAGCCGAGAGACCCAGTACTTC.

In this sample, this clonotype turned up many times. This sequence joins TRBV6-1 and TRBJ1-4, with a tentative D call TRBD1 (5 bases). Trimming removed 5 bases from V and 7 bases from J, with 17 bases in between. Germline V CDR1 and CDR2: MNHNS, SASEGT. This CDR3 region has 15 residues. CDR3 region: CASSPRGGRSEKLFF. The DNA for the CDR3 is TGTGCCAGCAGTCCCCGGGGGGGGAGGAGTGAAAAACTGTTTTTT.

This clonotype was recorded a few times. The chain employs TRBV27 and TRBJ2-7; D not resolved. The length of the CDR3 is 14 residues. V lost 6 bases, J lost 6 bases, and 18 bases lay in between. Germline CDR1 MNHEY, CDR2 SMNVEV (reference sequence). Here the CDR3 DNA reads TGTGCCAGCAGATCAAACCTACGGGCGAGCGAGCAGTACTTC. Its translation: CASRSNLRASEQYF.

This clonotype has at least ten counts. The CDR3 here is CASSPTGRRDQPQHF. As DNA, the CDR3 is TGTGCCAGCAGCCCGACAGGGAGAAGAGATCAGCCCCAGCATTTT. The J gene is TRBJ1-5, the V gene TRBV5-5, with 7 bases that match TRBD1. The CDR3 is 15 amino acids. Germline values: CDR1 SGHKS, CDR2 YYEKEE (reference sequence). The trim removed 4 bases at V and 5 bases at J, leaving 9 bases unmatched.

This chain links TRBV19 with TRBJ2-2, with D tentatively TRBD1 or TRBD2 (5 bases each). The length of the CDR3 is 16 residues. Germline-derived CDR1 and CDR2 are LNHDA and SQIVND (reference sequence). V lost 3 bases and J 0 bases, leaving 11 bases between the germline ends. The CDR3 DNA reads TGTGCCAGTAGTATGTGGGGCGGGTCGAACACCGGGGAGCTGTTTTTT. This translates into CASSMWGGSNTGELFF.

This clonotype is categorized as medium-sized. CDR3 amino acids: CASSPAGRSYNEQFF. The CDR3 nucleotides are TGTGCCAGCAGCCCCGCGGGACGCTCCTACAATGAGCAGTTCTTC. This sequence joins TRBV12-3 or TRBV12-4 and TRBJ2-1, with D perhaps TRBD2 (6 bases). The germline V and J ends were trimmed by 6 bases and 0 bases, with 12 bases remaining between them. The CDR3 runs to 15 residues.

The table lists this clonotype with many counts. This chain uses TRBV29-1 with TRBJ2-7; 11 nucleotides match TRBD2. V trimming: 3 bases; J trimming: 2 bases; junction bases outside the gene matches: 0. This CDR3 is built from 13 residues. Germline assignment: CDR1 SQVTM and CDR2 ANQGSEA. This CDR3 is CSVETSGTYEQYF. For the CDR3, the DNA is TGCAGCGTTGAGACTAGCGGGACCTACGAGCAGTACTTC.

At least ten counts were recorded for this clonotype. This chain uses TRBV12-3 or TRBV12-4 with TRBJ1-2; maybe TRBD1 (6 bases). The CDR3 is made up of 15 amino acids. Trimming cost V 3 bases and J 4 bases, with 15 bases left between them. The CDR3: CASSFNGPTGYGYTF. DNA of the CDR3: TGTGCCAGCAGTTTCAACGGTCCGACAGGCTATGGCTACACCTTC.

This clonotype was seen ten or more times. The V call is TRBV7-2, the J call TRBJ2-3, with D uncertain. V gave up 4 bases and J gave up 2 bases, with 4 bases separating them. This CDR3 has 12 residues. CDR1 is SGHTA, CDR2 FQGNSA, per germline. This chain's CDR3 is CASSSYTDTQYF. As DNA, the CDR3 is TGTGCCAGCAGCTCCTACACAGATACGCAGTATTTT.

This clonotype showed up many times. The genes are TRBV29-1 and TRBJ2-1; 13 positions match TRBD2. The ends lost 5 bases at V and 5 bases at J; junction bases unmatched: 3. Per germline, CDR1 SQVTM and CDR2 ANQGSEA. The CDR3 is 14 amino acids. Written as DNA, the CDR3 is TGCAGCGTTACGGGACTAGCGGGGAACAATGAGCAGTTCTTC. It specifies CSVTGLAGNNEQFF.

This clonotype came up many times. V usage is TRBV3-1 and J usage is TRBJ1-1; D gene unclear. The CDR3 length is 11 residues. Trimming removed 4 bases from V and 6 bases from J, with 6 bases in between. The germline V gene has CDR1 LGHDT and CDR2 YNNKEL (reference sequence). This CDR3 is CASSRGSEAFF. The DNA of the CDR3 is TGTGCCAGCAGCCGCGGGTCTGAAGCTTTCTTT.

This clonotype was seen ten or more times. The rearrangement joins TRBV29-1 to TRBJ2-7; TRBD2 is a possible D gene (6 bases). The germline V gene encodes CDR1 SQVTM and CDR2 ANQGSEA. The CDR3 has 12 amino acids. Trimming cost V 4 bases and J 5 bases, with 12 bases left between them. The CDR3 DNA is TGCAGCGTTGGGGGGAGGAGGAACGAGCAGTACTTC. It encodes CSVGGRRNEQYF.

Worth noting for this clonotype: Just one base apart from a much larger clone, this may be a read error. This chain uses TRBV7-2 with TRBJ1-1; 7 bases map to TRBD1. CDR3 size: 15 residues. Germline CDR1 reads SGHTA; CDR2 reads FQGNSA. The CDR3 reads CASSLGDRERTEVFF. CDR3 sequence (DNA): TGTGCCAGCAGCTTGGGGGACAGAGAGCGTACTGAAGTTTTCTTT.

The chain has TRBV4-3 and TRBJ2-6; D not certain. V shed 0 bases and J shed 4 bases, with 13 bases lying between them. The CDR3 is made up of 17 amino acids. Per germline, CDR1 LGHNA and CDR2 YSLEER. The CDR3 is CASSQDSNRAGANVLTF. CDR3 nucleotides: TGCGCCAGCAGCCAAGATTCCAATCGGGCCGGGGCCAACGTCCTGACTTTC.

Ten or more counts support this clonotype. CDR3 in DNA: TGTGCCAGCACCCCCCACGGATCAGATACGCAGTATTTT. Residues: CASTPHGSDTQYF. The chain links TRBV12-3 or TRBV12-4 to TRBJ2-3; D not certain. The CDR3 is made up of 13 amino acids. Trimming shortened V by 7 bases and J by 4 bases, and 12 bases separated the two germline ends.

This clonotype was recorded at least ten times. The chain recombines TRBV5-1 with TRBJ2-5; TRBD1 agrees at 8 bases. The CDR3 has 15 residues. Germline V CDR1 and CDR2: SGHRS, YFSETQ. V was pared by 4 bases and J by 5 bases, with 10 bases of the junction left unmatched. This CDR3 is CASSPDRVGMETQYF. CDR3 bases: TGCGCCAGCAGCCCGGACAGGGTGGGGATGGAGACCCAGTACTTC.

This clonotype came up many times. V and J are TRBV5-1 and TRBJ1-6; D possibly corresponds to TRBD1 (5 bases). V lost 0 bases and J 7 bases, leaving 14 bases between the germline ends. CDR1 SGHRS and CDR2 YFSETQ come from the germline V gene. CDR3 length: 16 amino acids. For the CDR3, the DNA is TGCGCCAGCAGCTTGGCCGGACACGCGCGGAATTCACCCCTCCACTTT. It is translated as CASSLAGHARNSPLHF. Combining the CDR3 with reference TRBV5-1 and TRBJ1-6 gives the whole variable domain KAGVTQTPRYLIKTRGQQVTLSCSPISGHRSVSWYQQTPGQGLQFLFEYFSETQRNKGNFPGRFSGRQFSNSRSEMNVSTLELGDSALYLCASSLAGHARNSPLHFGNGTRLTVT.